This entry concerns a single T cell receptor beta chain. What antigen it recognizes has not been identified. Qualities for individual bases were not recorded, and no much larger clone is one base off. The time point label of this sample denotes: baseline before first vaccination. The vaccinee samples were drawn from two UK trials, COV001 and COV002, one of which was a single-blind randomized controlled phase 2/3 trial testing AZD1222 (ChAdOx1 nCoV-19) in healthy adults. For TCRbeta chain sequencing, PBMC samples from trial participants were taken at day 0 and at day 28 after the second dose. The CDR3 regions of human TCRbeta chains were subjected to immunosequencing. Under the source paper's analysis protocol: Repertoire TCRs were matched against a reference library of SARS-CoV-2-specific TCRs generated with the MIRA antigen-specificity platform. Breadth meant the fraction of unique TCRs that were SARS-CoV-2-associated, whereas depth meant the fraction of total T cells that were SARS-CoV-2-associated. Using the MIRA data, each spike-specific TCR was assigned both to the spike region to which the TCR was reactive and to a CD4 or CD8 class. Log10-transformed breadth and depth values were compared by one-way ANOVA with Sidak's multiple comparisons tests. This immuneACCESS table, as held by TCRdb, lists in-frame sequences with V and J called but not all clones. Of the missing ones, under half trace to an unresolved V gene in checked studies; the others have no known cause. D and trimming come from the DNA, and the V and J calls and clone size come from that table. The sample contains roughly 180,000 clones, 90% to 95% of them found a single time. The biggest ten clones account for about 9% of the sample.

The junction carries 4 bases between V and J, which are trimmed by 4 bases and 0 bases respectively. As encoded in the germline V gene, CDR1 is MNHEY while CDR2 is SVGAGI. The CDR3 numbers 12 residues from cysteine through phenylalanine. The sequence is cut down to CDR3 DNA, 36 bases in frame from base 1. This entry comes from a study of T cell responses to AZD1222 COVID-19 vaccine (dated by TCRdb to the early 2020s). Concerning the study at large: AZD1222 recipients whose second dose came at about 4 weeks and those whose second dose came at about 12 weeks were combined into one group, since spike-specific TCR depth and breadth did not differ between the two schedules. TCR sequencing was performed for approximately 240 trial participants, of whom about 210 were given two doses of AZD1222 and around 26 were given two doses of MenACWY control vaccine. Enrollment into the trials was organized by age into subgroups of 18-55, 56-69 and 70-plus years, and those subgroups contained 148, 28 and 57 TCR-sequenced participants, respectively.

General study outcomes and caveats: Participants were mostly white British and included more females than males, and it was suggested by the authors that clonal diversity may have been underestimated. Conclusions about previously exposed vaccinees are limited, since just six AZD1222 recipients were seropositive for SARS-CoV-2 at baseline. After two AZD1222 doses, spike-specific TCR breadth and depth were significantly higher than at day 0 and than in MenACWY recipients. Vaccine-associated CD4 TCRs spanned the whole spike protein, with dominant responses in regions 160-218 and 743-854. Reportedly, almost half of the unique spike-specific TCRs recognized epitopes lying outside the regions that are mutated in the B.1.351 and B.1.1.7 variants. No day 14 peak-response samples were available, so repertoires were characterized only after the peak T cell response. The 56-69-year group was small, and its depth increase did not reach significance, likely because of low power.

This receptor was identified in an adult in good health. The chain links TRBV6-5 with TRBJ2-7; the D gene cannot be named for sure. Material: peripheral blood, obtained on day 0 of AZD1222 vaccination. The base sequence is TGTGCCAGCAGTTCTGGCTCCTACGAGCAGTACTTC. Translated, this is CASSSGSYEQYF.